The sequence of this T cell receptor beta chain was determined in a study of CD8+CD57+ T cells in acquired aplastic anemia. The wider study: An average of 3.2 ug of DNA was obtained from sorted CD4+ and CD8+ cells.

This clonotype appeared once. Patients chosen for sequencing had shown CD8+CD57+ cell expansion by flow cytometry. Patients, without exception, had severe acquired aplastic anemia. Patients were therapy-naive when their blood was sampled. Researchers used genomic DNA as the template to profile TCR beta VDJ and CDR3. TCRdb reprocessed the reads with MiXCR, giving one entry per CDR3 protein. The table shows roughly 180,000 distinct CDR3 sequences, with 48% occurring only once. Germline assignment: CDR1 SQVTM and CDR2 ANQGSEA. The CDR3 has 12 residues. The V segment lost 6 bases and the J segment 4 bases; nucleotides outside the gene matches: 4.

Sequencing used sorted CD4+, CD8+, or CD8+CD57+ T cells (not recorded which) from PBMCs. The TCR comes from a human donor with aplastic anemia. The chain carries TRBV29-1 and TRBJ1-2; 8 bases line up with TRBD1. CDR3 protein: CSVADRAYGYTF. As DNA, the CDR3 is TGCAGCGTCGCGGACAGGGCCTATGGCTACACCTTC.